Listed here is a single T cell receptor beta chain. The sample originates from a study of blood T cell repertoires in COVID-19. Overall study context: Some COVID-19 samples were acute and others convalescent; all came from the United States, Italy and Spain. Sources were T cells, B-cell-depleted T cells, or PBMCs; the material itself was cDNA or gDNA.

Original methodology: Amplifying reference gene primers gave estimates of nucleated cell counts. Libraries were prepared by immunoSEQ multiplex PCR; TCRdb keeps only in-frame clonotypes and omits some of them. The V and J calls and clone size were taken over from that table, and D and trimming were inferred from the DNA. The table lists 250,000 to 350,000 clones, approximately 90% of them singletons, with approximately 3% in the top ten. Germline lookup yields CDR1 SGHTA and CDR2 FQGNSA. The CDR3 loop spans 15 amino acids. Trimming took 3 bases from V and 6 from J, leaving 17 bases between them. This rearrangement joins TRBV7-2 to TRBJ2-5; TRBD2 is a possible D gene (5 bases). Sequencing was done on a sample of peripheral blood. This clonotype originated in a woman in her thirties with active or convalescent COVID-19. The CDR3 sequence is CASSLGGTSMKTQYF. The CDR3 DNA sequence: TGTGCCAGCAGCTTGGGCGGTACTAGTATGAAGACCCAGTACTTC. The whole variable domain, remainder taken from reference TRBV7-2 and TRBJ2-5, is GAGVSQSPSNKVTEKGKDVELRCDPISGHTALYWYRQSLGQGLEFLIYFQGNSAPDKSGLPSDRFSAERTGGSVSTLTIQRTQQEDSAVYLCASSLGGTSMKTQYFGPGTRLLVL.